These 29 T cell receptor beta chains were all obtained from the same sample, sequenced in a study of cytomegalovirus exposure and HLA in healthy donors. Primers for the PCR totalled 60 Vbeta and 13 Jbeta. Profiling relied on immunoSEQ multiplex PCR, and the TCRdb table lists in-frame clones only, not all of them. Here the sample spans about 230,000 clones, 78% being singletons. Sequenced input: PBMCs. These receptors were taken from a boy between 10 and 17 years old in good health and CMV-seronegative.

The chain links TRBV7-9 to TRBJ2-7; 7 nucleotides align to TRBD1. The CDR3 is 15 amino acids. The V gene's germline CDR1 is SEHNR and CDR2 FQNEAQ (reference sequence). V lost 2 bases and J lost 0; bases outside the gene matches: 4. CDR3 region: CASSLPGQPSYEQYF. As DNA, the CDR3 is TGTGCCAGCAGCTTACCGGGACAGCCCTCCTACGAGCAGTACTTC.

The DNA for the CDR3 is TGTGCCAGCAGCTTAGAGAGCTCAGGACTAGCGGTAGAGACCCAGTACTTC. This encodes CASSLESSGLAVETQYF. This chain uses TRBV11-3 with TRBJ2-5, with TRBD2 identical over 10 bases. Germline V gene lookup returns CDR1 SGHNT and CDR2 YENEEA. Trimming took 0 bases from V and 4 from J; bases not matched to a gene: 8. The CDR3 covers 17 residues.

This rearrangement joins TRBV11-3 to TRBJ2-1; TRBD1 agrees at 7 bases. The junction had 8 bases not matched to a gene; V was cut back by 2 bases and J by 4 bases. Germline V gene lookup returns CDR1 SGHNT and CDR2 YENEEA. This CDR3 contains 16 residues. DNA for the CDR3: TGTGCCAGCAGCTTATCGGGACAGAGACCGTACAATGAGCAGTTCTTC. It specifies CASSLSGQRPYNEQFF. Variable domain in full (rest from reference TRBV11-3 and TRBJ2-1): EAGVVQSPRYKIIEKKQPVAFWCNPISGHNTLYWYLQNLGQGPELLIRYENEEAVDDSQLPKDRFSAERLKGVDSTLKIQPAELGDSAVYLCASSLSGQRPYNEQFFGPGTRLTVL.

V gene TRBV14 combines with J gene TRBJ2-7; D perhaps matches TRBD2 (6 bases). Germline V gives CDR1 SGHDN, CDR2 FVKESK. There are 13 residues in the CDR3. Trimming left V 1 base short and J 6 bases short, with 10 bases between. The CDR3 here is CASSQGGLFEQYF. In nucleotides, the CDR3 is TGTGCCAGCAGCCAAGGGGGACTGTTCGAGCAGTACTTC.

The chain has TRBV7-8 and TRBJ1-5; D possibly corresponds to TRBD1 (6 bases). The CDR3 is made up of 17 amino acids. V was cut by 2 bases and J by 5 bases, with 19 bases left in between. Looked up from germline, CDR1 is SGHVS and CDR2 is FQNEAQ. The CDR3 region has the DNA TGTGCCAGCAGCTTAAGTTTGGGCAGGGGATTGCATCAGCCCCAGCATTTT. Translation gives CASSLSLGRGLHQPQHF.

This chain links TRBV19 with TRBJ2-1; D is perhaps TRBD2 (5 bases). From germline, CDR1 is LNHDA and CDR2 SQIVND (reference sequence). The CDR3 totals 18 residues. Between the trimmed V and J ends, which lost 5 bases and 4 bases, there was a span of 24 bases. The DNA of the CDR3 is TGTGCCAGTAGTCCTCCCGGCCATCCTCAAGCGGTATACAATGAGCAGTTCTTC. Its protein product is CASSPPGHPQAVYNEQFF.

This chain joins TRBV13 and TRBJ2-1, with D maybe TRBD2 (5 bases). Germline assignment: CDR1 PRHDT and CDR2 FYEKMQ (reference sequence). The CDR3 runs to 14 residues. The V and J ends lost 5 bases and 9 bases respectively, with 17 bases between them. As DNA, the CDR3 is TGTGCCAGCAGCCCCGGGGTCGGACCGTCTGAGCAGTTCTTC. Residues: CASSPGVGPSEQFF.

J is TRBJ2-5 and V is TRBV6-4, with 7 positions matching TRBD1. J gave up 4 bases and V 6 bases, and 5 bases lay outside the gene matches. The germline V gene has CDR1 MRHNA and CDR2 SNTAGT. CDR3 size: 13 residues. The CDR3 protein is CASSKTGVETQYF. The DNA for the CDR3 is TGTGCCAGCAGCAAAACAGGGGTAGAGACCCAGTACTTC.

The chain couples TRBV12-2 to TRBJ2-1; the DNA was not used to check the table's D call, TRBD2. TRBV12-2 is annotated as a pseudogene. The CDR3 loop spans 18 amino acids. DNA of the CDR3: TGTGCAAGTCGCCCTCCGGGACTAGCGGTTAGCTCCTACAATGAGCAGTTCTTC. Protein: CASRPPGLAVSSYNEQFF.

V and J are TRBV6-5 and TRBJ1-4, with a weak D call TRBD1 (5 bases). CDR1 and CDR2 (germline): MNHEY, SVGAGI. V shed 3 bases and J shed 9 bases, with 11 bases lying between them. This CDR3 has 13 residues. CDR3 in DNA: TGTGCCAGCAGTTATGGGCAGGGTAAAAAACTGTTTTTT. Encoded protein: CASSYGQGKKLFF.

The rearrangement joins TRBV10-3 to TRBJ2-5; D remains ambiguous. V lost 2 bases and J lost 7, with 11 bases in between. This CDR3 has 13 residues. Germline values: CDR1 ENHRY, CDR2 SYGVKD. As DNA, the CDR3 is TGTGCCATCAGTGAGGGAGCGTATGGGACCCAGTACTTC. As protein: CAISEGAYGTQYF.

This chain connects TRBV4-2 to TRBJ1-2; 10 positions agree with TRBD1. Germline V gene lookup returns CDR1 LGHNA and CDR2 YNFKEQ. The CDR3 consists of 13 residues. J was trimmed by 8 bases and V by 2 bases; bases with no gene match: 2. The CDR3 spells CASSQWDRGGYTF. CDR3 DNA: TGTGCCAGCAGCCAATGGGACAGGGGAGGCTACACCTTC.

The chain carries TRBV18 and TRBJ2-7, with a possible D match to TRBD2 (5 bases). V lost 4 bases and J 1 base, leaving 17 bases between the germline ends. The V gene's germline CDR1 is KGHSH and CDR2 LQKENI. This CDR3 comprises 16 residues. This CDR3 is CASSRSPDGVSYEQYF. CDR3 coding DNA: TGTGCCAGCTCACGATCACCGGACGGGGTATCCTACGAGCAGTACTTC.

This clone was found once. For the CDR3, the DNA is TGCAGCGTTGGGGACAGGGGAGAGACCCAGTACTTC. Its protein is CSVGDRGETQYF. The J gene is TRBJ2-5, the V gene TRBV29-1; TRBD1 matches 10 bases. CDR3 length: 12 amino acids. Germline trimming cut 4 bases from V and 4 bases from J; bases unmatched to any gene: 0. Germline V gives CDR1 SQVTM, CDR2 ANQGSEA. The full variable domain, its missing parts supplied by reference TRBV29-1 and TRBJ2-5, is SAVISQKPSRDICQRGTSLTIQCQVDSQVTMMFWYRQQPGQSLTLIATANQGSEATYESGFVIDKFPISRPNLTFSTLTVSNMSPEDSSIYLCSVGDRGETQYFGPGTRLLVL.

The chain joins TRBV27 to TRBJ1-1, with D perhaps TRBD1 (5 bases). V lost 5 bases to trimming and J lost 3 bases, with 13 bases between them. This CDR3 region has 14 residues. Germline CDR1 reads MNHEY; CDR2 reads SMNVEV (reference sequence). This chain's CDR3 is CASSSWGSDTEAFF. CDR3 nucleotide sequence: TGTGCCAGCAGTAGCTGGGGCTCAGACACTGAAGCTTTCTTT.

The chain's CDR3 is CASSPRGAATNEKLFF. CDR3 nucleotide sequence: TGCGCCAGCAGCCCCAGGGGCGCCGCAACTAATGAAAAACTGTTTTTT. V usage is TRBV5-1 and J usage is TRBJ1-4; TRBD1 might be the D (6 bases). This CDR3 is built from 16 residues. Deletions cut 4 bases from V and 0 bases from J, with 13 bases between. Germline V gene sequence: CDR1 SGHRS, CDR2 YFSETQ. The whole variable domain, filled in from reference TRBV5-1 and TRBJ1-4, reads KAGVTQTPRYLIKTRGQQVTLSCSPISGHRSVSWYQQTPGQGLQFLFEYFSETQRNKGNFPGRFSGRQFSNSRSEMNVSTLELGDSALYLCASSPRGAATNEKLFFGSGTQLSVL.

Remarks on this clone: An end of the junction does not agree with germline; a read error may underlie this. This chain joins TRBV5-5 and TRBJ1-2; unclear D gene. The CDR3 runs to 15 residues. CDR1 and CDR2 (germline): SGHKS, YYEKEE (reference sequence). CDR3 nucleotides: TGTGCCAGCAGCTTGGGCGGGAAGGGCCACTATGGCTACACTTTC. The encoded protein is CASSLGGKGHYGYTF.

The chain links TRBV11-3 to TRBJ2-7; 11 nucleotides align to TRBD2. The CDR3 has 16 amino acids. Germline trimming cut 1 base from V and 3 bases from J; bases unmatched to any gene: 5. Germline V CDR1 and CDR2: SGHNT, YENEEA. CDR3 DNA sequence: TGTGCCAGCAGCTTAGTAAGACTAGCGGGGTACTACGAGCAGTACTTC. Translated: CASSLVRLAGYYEQYF.

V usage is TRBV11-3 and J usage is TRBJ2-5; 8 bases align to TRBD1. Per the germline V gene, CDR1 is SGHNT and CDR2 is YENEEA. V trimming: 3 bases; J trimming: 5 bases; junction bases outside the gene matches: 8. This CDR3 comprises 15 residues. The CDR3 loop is CASSLRTGIGETQYF. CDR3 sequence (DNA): TGTGCCAGCAGCTTGCGGACAGGGATCGGGGAGACCCAGTACTTC.

This CDR3 is CASGVGPSEKLFF. Written as DNA, the CDR3 is TGTGCCAGCGGAGTCGGCCCCTCCGAAAAACTGTTTTTT. The chain is built from TRBV11-3 and TRBJ1-4, with unresolved D. Germline-derived CDR1 and CDR2 are SGHNT and YENEEA. The CDR3 is 13 residues long. V lost 8 bases and J lost 8, with 15 bases in between.

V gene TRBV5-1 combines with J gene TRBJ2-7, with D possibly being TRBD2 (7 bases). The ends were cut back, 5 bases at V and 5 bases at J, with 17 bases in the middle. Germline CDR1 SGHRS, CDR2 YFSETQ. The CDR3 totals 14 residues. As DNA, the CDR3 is TGCGCCAGCAGTGAGGGGGGGGGCGTAAACGAGCAGTACTTC. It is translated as CASSEGGGVNEQYF.

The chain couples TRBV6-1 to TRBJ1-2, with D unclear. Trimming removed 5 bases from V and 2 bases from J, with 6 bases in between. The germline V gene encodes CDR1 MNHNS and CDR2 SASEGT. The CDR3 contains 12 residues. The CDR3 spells CASSTANYGYTF. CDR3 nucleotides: TGTGCCAGCAGTACAGCAAACTATGGCTACACCTTC.

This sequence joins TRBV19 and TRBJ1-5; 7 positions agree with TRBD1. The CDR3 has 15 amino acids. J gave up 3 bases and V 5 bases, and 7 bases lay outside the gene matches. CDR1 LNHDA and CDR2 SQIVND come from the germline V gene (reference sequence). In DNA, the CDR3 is TGTGCCAGTAGTCGGGACAGACAAGTCAATCAGCCCCAGCATTTT. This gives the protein CASSRDRQVNQPQHF.

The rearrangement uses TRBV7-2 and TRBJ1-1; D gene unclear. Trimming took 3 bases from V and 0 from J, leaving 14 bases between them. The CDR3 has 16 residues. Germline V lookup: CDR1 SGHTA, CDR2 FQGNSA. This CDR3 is CASSLRFGIMNTEAFF. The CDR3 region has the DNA TGTGCCAGCAGCTTGCGGTTCGGCATTATGAACACTGAAGCTTTCTTT.

The CDR3 sequence: CASSLRANYGYTF. The CDR3 DNA reads TGTGCCAGCAGCTTACGAGCTAACTATGGCTACACCTTC. V gene TRBV13 combines with J gene TRBJ1-2; unclear D gene. The CDR3 runs 13 residues. V lost 2 bases to trimming and J lost 0 bases, with 4 bases between them. CDR1 is PRHDT and CDR2 is FYEKMQ in the germline V gene (reference sequence).

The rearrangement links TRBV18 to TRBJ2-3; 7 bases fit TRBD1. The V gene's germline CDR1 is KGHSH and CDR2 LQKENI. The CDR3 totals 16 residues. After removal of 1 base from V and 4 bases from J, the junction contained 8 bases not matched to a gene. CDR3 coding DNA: TGTGCCAGCTCACCACTCCTGACAGGGCCCGCAGATACGCAGTATTTT. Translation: CASSPLLTGPADTQYF.

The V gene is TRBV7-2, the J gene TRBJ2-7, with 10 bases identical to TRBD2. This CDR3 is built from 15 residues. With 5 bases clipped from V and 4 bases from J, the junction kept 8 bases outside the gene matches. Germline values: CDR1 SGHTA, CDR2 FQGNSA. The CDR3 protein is CASSQVAGGRYEQYF. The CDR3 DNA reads TGTGCCAGCAGCCAAGTAGCGGGAGGCAGATACGAGCAGTACTTC.

This CDR3 reads CASRLGQAVLEAFF. DNA of the CDR3: TGTGCCAGCAGACTCGGACAGGCCGTACTTGAAGCTTTCTTT. The J gene is TRBJ1-1, the V gene TRBV6-5; 7 nucleotides align to TRBD1. Trimming removed 6 bases from V and 7 bases from J; junction bases left unmatched: 11. There are 14 residues in the CDR3. The germline CDR1 and CDR2 sequences are MNHEY and SVGAGI.

CDR3 DNA: TGTGCCAGCGGGGCGGGACGTCTGAACACTGAAGCTTTCTTT. Translation: CASGAGRLNTEAFF. The chain links TRBV9 to TRBJ1-1; TRBD1 is a possible D gene (5 bases). Germline CDR1 reads SGDLS; CDR2 reads YYNGEE. V lost 7 bases to trimming and J lost 0 bases, with 13 bases between them. This CDR3 comprises 14 residues. Supplemented by reference TRBV9 and TRBJ1-1, the full variable domain reads DSGVTQTPKHLITATGQRVTLRCSPRSGDLSVYWYQQSLDQGLQFLIQYYNGEERAKGNILERFSAQQFPDLHSELNLSSLELGDSALYFCASGAGRLNTEAFFGQGTRLTVV.